This is a list of T cell receptor beta chains from one sample in a study of T-cell memory formation after mild COVID-19. From the 5' RACE reads, TCRdb called clonotypes with MiXCR, one entry per CDR3 protein. The sample has around 430,000 distinct CDR3 sequences, 15% to 20% seen once; the top ten hold 20% to 25%. The sample was PBMCs or a T cell subset sorted from them (not recorded which). The origin of the receptors is a young man who had mild COVID-19 (a few samples of this study predate the infection). Cell type and time point are not known. The CDR3 runs from the conserved cysteine through the conserved F or W. The order of the fields is V gene, clone size, J gene, D gene, CDR3 DNA, CDR3 protein. D genes are given only for firm matches. Only part of the rows carry a size: once, few, many, or a class if the clone is expanded.

TRBV5-1	many	TRBJ2-7	TRBD1	TGCGCCAGCAGCCGAGAGCCGGGACAGGGGCTGTACGAGCAGTACTTC	CASSREPGQGLYEQYF
TRBV7-9	-	TRBJ1-2	-	TGTGCCAGCAGCTCCCCGCAGCCGGGCCTCTATGGCTACACCTTC	CASSSPQPGLYGYTF
TRBV7-6	many	TRBJ1-5	TRBD1	TGTGCCAGCAGCAGGGGACAGGGTGAGCAGCCCCAGCATTTT	CASSRGQGEQPQHF
TRBV5-5	few	TRBJ2-5	-	TGTGCCAGCAGCTGGGGCCGAGTTCAAGAGACCCAGTACTTC	CASSWGRVQETQYF
TRBV29-1	few	TRBJ2-4	TRBD1	TGCAGCGTTGGAGTCGGGACAGGGTGGGGGGACGCCAAAAACATTCAGTACTTC	CSVGVGTGWGDAKNIQYF
TRBV7-2	-	TRBJ2-3	TRBD1	TGTGCCAGCAGCTCATATCGGACAGGGGGCTTAGATACGCAGTATTTT	CASSSYRTGGLDTQYF
TRBV6-2/TRBV6-3	few	TRBJ1-1	-	TGTGCCAGCAGGTCCTCTAACTCGAACACTGAAGCTTTCTTT	CASRSSNSNTEAFF
TRBV12-3/TRBV12-4	few	TRBJ1-5	-	TGTGCCAGCAGTACCCAGGACAGTTATAATCAGCCCCAGCATTTT	CASSTQDSYNQPQHF
TRBV6-5	few	TRBJ2-3	TRBD2	TGTGCCAGCAGCCGGTTCCTAGCGGGGGCAGAAGGTACGCAGTATTTT	CASSRFLAGAEGTQYF
TRBV7-9	few	TRBJ2-3	-	TGTGCCAGCACCCTTAGGGGGGCCACAGATACGCAGTATTTT	CASTLRGATDTQYF
TRBV19	once	TRBJ1-5	TRBD1	TGTGCCAGTAGTATTTCAGGGGGGTTCCAGCCCCAGCATTTT	CASSISGGFQPQHF
TRBV27	few	TRBJ2-1	-	TGTGCCAGCAGACCACAGGTTCTTAGCTCCTACAATGAGCAGTTCTTC	CASRPQVLSSYNEQFF
TRBV7-2	few	TRBJ1-1	-	TGTGCCAGCAGCACAGGGCGGGAATCGGACACTGAAGCTTTCTTT	CASSTGRESDTEAFF
TRBV5-4	-	TRBJ2-5	-	TGTGCCACCAGGGGGGGATTCCAAGAGACCCAGTACTTC	CATRGGFQETQYF
TRBV7-2	-	TRBJ1-2	TRBD1	TGTGCCAGCAGCCCGGCCGGACAGGGGGGGTATGGCTACACCTTC	CASSPAGQGGYGYTF
TRBV6-2/TRBV6-3	few	TRBJ1-5	-	TGTGCCAGCAGTTACTCGAGCCGGAATCAGCCCCAGCATTTT	CASSYSSRNQPQHF
TRBV25-1	-	TRBJ1-6	-	TGTGCCAGCAGAGGGCCAGACAATTCACCCCTCCACTTT	CASRGPDNSPLHF
TRBV27	few	TRBJ2-1	TRBD2	TGTGCCAGCAGTACCTTAGCGGGGGATAAGGATGAGCAGTTCTTC	CASSTLAGDKDEQFF
TRBV27	few	TRBJ2-5	-	TGTGCCAGCAGTTTTCTCGTAGGGGGAGAGACCCAGTACTTC	CASSFLVGGETQYF
TRBV27	-	TRBJ1-1	-	TGTGCCAGCAAAAACAGGCAGGGCACTGAAGCTTTCTTT	CASKNRQGTEAFF
TRBV7-8	few	TRBJ1-1	TRBD1	TGTGCCAGCAGCTGGGGACAGCCGAACACTGAAGCTTTCTTT	CASSWGQPNTEAFF
TRBV18	-	TRBJ1-2	-	TGTGCCAGCTCACCATTGTCCGGGAAAGGGGGCTACACCTTC	CASSPLSGKGGYTF
TRBV18	few	TRBJ2-5	TRBD1	TGTGCCAGCTCCCCTAGGCGACAGGGATTGGTGGAGACCCAGTACTTC	CASSPRRQGLVETQYF
TRBV4-2	-	TRBJ2-2	TRBD2	TGTGCCAGCAGCCAAGAACGGCGGGGGGCCGGGGAGCTGTTTTTT	CASSQERRGAGELFF
TRBV24-1	-	TRBJ2-7	-	TGTGCCACCAGTGATGGGACCGACTCCTACGAGCAGTACTTC	CATSDGTDSYEQYF